Presented here are 27 T cell receptor beta chains from one specimen sequenced in a study of CD8 T cells in ankylosing spondylitis. Findings and caveats of the study: Seven or eight highly homologous variants formed a TCR beta motif that appeared characteristic of ankylosing spondylitis blood.

One entry per CDR3 protein results from TCRdb running MiXCR on the 5' RACE reads. In the table there are about 420,000 distinct CDR3 sequences, 20% to 25% of which are singletons. What these receptors recognize is not known. The sequenced material came from blood, either unsorted or a sorted T cell fraction (not recorded which). The receptors were gathered from a male donor with ankylosing spondylitis.

This clonotype was detected a few times. The chain recombines TRBV12-3 or TRBV12-4 with TRBJ1-4, with TRBD1 matching over 7 bases. This CDR3 comprises 14 residues. With 4 bases clipped from V and 3 bases from J, the junction kept 2 bases outside the gene matches. CDR3: CASSWGTANEKLFF. The CDR3 DNA is TGTGCCAGCAGTTGGGGGACAGCTAATGAAAAACTGTTTTTT.

This chain connects TRBV28 to TRBJ2-3; 7 bases match TRBD1. In germline, CDR1 is MDHEN, CDR2 SYDVKM. The CDR3 is 15 amino acids. The ends lost 5 bases at V and 2 bases at J; junction bases unmatched: 7. The CDR3 loop reads CASSGDRTHTDTQYF. The CDR3 nucleotides read TGTGCCAGCAGTGGGGACAGAACCCACACAGATACGCAGTATTTT.

This sequence joins TRBV20-1 and TRBJ2-7; no definite D call. The ends were cut back, 3 bases at V and 6 bases at J, with 18 bases in the middle. The CDR3 is 14 amino acids. The germline CDR1 and CDR2 sequences are DFQATT and SNEGSKA (reference sequence). Written as DNA, the CDR3 is TGCAGTGCTAGTGCCCTGGGGTGGGATCGCGAGCAGTACTTC. It yields the protein CSASALGWDREQYF.

The chain couples TRBV23-1 to TRBJ1-3, with 7 bases fitting TRBD1. TRBV23-1 is reported as an ORF; its role is uncertain. Trimming removed 6 bases from V and 5 bases from J; junction bases left unmatched: 7. This CDR3 has 14 residues. Here the CDR3 reads CASSQRDRRNTIYF. CDR3 sequence (DNA): TGCGCCAGCAGCCAAAGGGACAGACGAAACACCATATATTTT.

This rearrangement joins TRBV28 to TRBJ2-5, with 7 bases lining up with TRBD1. This CDR3 spans 15 amino acids. Germline CDR1 reads MDHEN; CDR2 reads SYDVKM. V lost 10 bases and J lost 0; bases outside the gene matches: 11. The CDR3 loop reads CATAAGGAYQETQYF. The CDR3 DNA sequence: TGTGCCACAGCAGCAGGGGGAGCGTACCAAGAGACCCAGTACTTC.

This clonotype showed up just a few times. The chain recombines TRBV20-1 with TRBJ2-1, with TRBD2 identical over 7 bases. Germline CDR1 and CDR2: DFQATT and SNEGSKA (reference sequence). V was pared by 0 bases and J by 4 bases, with 9 bases of the junction left unmatched. The CDR3 is 16 amino acids. The CDR3 DNA sequence: TGCAGTGCTAGAGATGCCAGCGGGAAAAGGTACAATGAGCAGTTCTTC. Its translation: CSARDASGKRYNEQFF.

This clonotype appeared many times. The chain uses TRBV12-3 or TRBV12-4 and TRBJ2-1; D ambiguous. The V end lost 4 bases, the J end lost 9 bases, and 7 bases lay between the germline ends. CDR3 length equals 11 residues. CDR3: CASSSHSEQFF. The CDR3 DNA reads as TGTGCCAGCAGTTCCCATTCTGAGCAGTTCTTC.

There are a few counts of this clonotype. The chain recombines TRBV19 with TRBJ2-5, with 13 nucleotides matching TRBD2. CDR3 length: 15 residues. V was clipped by 3 bases and J by 2 bases; unmatched bases: 0. Looked up from germline, CDR1 is LNHDA and CDR2 is SQIVND (reference sequence). The CDR3 loop is CASSMGLAGQETQYF. The CDR3 nucleotides read TGTGCCAGTAGTATGGGACTAGCGGGGCAAGAGACCCAGTACTTC.

The genes are TRBV20-1 and TRBJ2-6; maybe TRBD2 (6 bases). V lost 3 bases to trimming and J lost 0 bases, with 12 bases between them. Germline values: CDR1 DFQATT, CDR2 SNEGSKA (reference sequence). The CDR3 spans 16 residues. For the CDR3, the DNA is TGCAGTGCTAGTGCTAGCGTTACCTCTGGGGCCAACGTCCTGACTTTC. Protein product: CSASASVTSGANVLTF.

This rearrangement joins TRBV5-5 to TRBJ2-1; D is ambiguous. The CDR3 has 13 amino acids. The germline gives CDR1 SGHKS, CDR2 YYEKEE (reference sequence). The V gene lost 0 bases and the J gene lost 9 bases, with 10 bases spanning the gap. CDR3 nucleotide sequence: TGTGCCAGCAGCTTGGCCGTCGCCGGTGAGCAGTTCTTC. Its translation is CASSLAVAGEQFF.

The chain carries TRBV19 and TRBJ2-5, with D unclear. This CDR3 is built from 14 residues. CDR1 is LNHDA and CDR2 is SQIVND in the germline V gene (reference sequence). Trimming stripped 8 bases from V and 0 bases from J, with 13 bases between. The CDR3, as DNA: TGTGCCAGTGCCTATTGGAGTGACCAAGAGACCCAGTACTTC. This gives the protein CASAYWSDQETQYF.

This chain links TRBV18 with TRBJ2-3; D unresolved. The CDR3 spans 16 residues. Trimming took off 3 bases at V and 4 bases at J, with 17 bases between the two ends. The germline CDR1 and CDR2 sequences are KGHSH and LQKENI. As DNA, the CDR3 is TGTGCCAGCTCACCGCTAGACGCGCACGTGTCAGATACGCAGTATTTT. Its translation is CASSPLDAHVSDTQYF.

The chain has TRBV6-1 and TRBJ2-2; D gene ambiguous. CDR3 length: 16 amino acids. Between the trimmed V and J ends, which lost 6 bases and 4 bases, there was a span of 18 bases. The germline V gene has CDR1 MNHNS and CDR2 SASEGT. CDR3 sequence: CASSITDPGSTGELFF. The CDR3 DNA reads TGTGCCAGCAGCATTACAGATCCAGGATCCACCGGGGAGCTGTTTTTT.

This clonotype was counted once. The gene calls are TRBV7-3 and TRBJ2-3; TRBD2 is a possible D gene (5 bases). V was shortened by 3 bases and J by 2 bases, with 9 bases between the two germline ends. Germline V gives CDR1 SGHTA, CDR2 FQGTGA. CDR3 length equals 14 residues. The CDR3: CASSFAGNTDTQYF. CDR3 in DNA: TGTGCCAGCAGCTTTGCGGGTAACACAGATACGCAGTATTTT.

V gene TRBV25-1 combines with J gene TRBJ2-7, with 7 bases fitting TRBD1. Trimming cost V 8 bases and J 0 bases; bases outside gene matches: 7. The CDR3 runs to 14 residues. Germline loops: CDR1 MGHDK, CDR2 SYGVNS. The DNA of the CDR3 is TGTGCCAGCGTCGGGACAGCAGACTCCTACGAGCAGTACTTC. Translated, it gives CASVGTADSYEQYF.

This rearrangement joins TRBV12-3 or TRBV12-4 to TRBJ2-7; D possibly corresponds to TRBD1 (5 bases). Trimming shortened V by 7 bases and J by 7 bases, and 17 bases separated the two germline ends. This CDR3 region has 13 residues. The DNA of the CDR3 is TGTGCCAGCACCCTAAGAAGGGGTGTTGAGCAGTACTTC. It encodes CASTLRRGVEQYF.

V gene TRBV28 combines with J gene TRBJ1-1, with D uncertain. Trimming removed 11 bases at V and 4 bases at J, with 11 bases between. The CDR3 covers 11 residues. Germline lookup yields CDR1 MDHEN and CDR2 SYDVKM. The CDR3 DNA reads as TGTGCCGGTTCGTTAGGCACTGAAGCTTTCTTT. Translating it yields CAGSLGTEAFF.

This clonotype was detected ten times or more. The J gene is TRBJ2-5, the V gene TRBV10-3; D is undetermined. V dropped 3 bases and J dropped 5 bases, with 13 bases sitting between them. The CDR3 length is 14 residues. Germline CDR1 reads ENHRY; CDR2 reads SYGVKD. This CDR3 is CAISDPSVGETQYF. In DNA, the CDR3 is TGTGCCATCAGTGACCCCTCAGTAGGGGAGACCCAGTACTTC.

This clonotype was observed a few times. The rearrangement uses TRBV7-2 and TRBJ2-7, with D possibly being TRBD2 (5 bases). Trimming removed 0 bases at V and 5 bases at J, with 11 bases between. CDR1 and CDR2 (germline): SGHTA, FQGNSA. The CDR3 is 14 amino acids. The CDR3 DNA follows: TGTGCCAGCAGCTTAGCGGGAGTGTCTCACGAGCAGTACTTC. It is translated as CASSLAGVSHEQYF.

This clonotype has a handful of counts. The chain uses TRBV9 and TRBJ1-2, with D perhaps TRBD1 (6 bases). The germline CDR1 and CDR2 sequences are SGDLS and YYNGEE. The CDR3 spans 15 residues. V lost 5 bases and J lost 1, with 15 bases in between. The CDR3 nucleotides read TGTGCCAGCAGAGCTCAGACAGGAATTAACTATGGCTACACCTTC. Its translation: CASRAQTGINYGYTF.

V is TRBV5-1 and J is TRBJ2-1; 7 positions match TRBD2. V gave up 3 bases and J gave up 2 bases; unmatched junction bases: 5. CDR1 is SGHRS, CDR2 YFSETQ, per germline. The CDR3 length is 15 residues. CDR3 sequence: CASSSWTSAYNEQFF. As DNA, the CDR3 is TGCGCCAGCAGCTCCTGGACTAGTGCCTACAATGAGCAGTTCTTC.

The chain combines TRBV25-1 with TRBJ2-1, with 10 bases that match TRBD2. Per germline, CDR1 MGHDK and CDR2 SYGVNS. This CDR3 is built from 15 residues. The V gene end was trimmed by 5 bases and the J gene end by 5 bases; junction bases not matched to a gene: 6. CDR3 in DNA: TGTGCCAGCAGTCGGGGGACTAGCGCCGACAATGAGCAGTTCTTC. It yields the protein CASSRGTSADNEQFF.

The sample holds a few counts of this clonotype. This chain links TRBV20-1 with TRBJ1-6; unclear D gene. Trimming shortened V by 3 bases and J by 0 bases, and 9 bases separated the two germline ends. The CDR3 consists of 15 residues. Looked up from germline, CDR1 is DFQATT and CDR2 is SNEGSKA (reference sequence). This chain's CDR3 is CSASPRSSYNSPLHF. Written as DNA, the CDR3 is TGCAGTGCTAGCCCCCGGAGCTCCTATAATTCACCCCTCCACTTT.

This rearrangement joins TRBV20-1 to TRBJ2-7; 7 bases agree with TRBD2. Germline trimming cut 7 bases from V and 3 bases from J; bases unmatched to any gene: 12. Germline V CDR1 and CDR2: DFQATT, SNEGSKA (reference sequence). The CDR3 length is 14 residues. CDR3 amino acids: CSVGAGASYYEQYF. In DNA, the CDR3 is TGCAGTGTAGGGGCGGGAGCATCGTACTACGAGCAGTACTTC.

In this sample, this clonotype turned up many times. The V and J genes are TRBV29-1 and TRBJ2-7; 7 positions agree with TRBD2. The CDR3 loop spans 14 amino acids. Looked up from germline, CDR1 is SQVTM and CDR2 is ANQGSEA. V gave up 6 bases and J gave up 5 bases; unmatched junction bases: 13. Here the CDR3 reads CSVEASGIPNEQYF. For the CDR3, the DNA is TGCAGCGTGGAGGCTAGCGGTATTCCCAACGAGCAGTACTTC.

This chain links TRBV3-1 with TRBJ1-6; D is undetermined. Germline V gene sequence: CDR1 LGHDT, CDR2 YNNKEL (reference sequence). The V end was cut by 2 bases, the J end by 0 bases, with 5 bases between. The CDR3 consists of 15 residues. CDR3 in amino acids: CASSQMISYNSPLHF. The CDR3 nucleotides are TGTGCCAGCAGCCAAATGATCTCCTATAATTCACCCCTCCACTTT.

The J gene is TRBJ2-1, the V gene TRBV14, with D uncertain. Germline V gene lookup returns CDR1 SGHDN and CDR2 FVKESK. The V end was cut by 1 base, the J end by 9 bases, with 10 bases between. The CDR3 is made up of 13 amino acids. DNA of the CDR3: TGTGCCAGCAGCCAAGCTCGGCTGGGTGAGCAGTTCTTC. It yields the protein CASSQARLGEQFF.